These 20 T cell receptor beta chains share one sample of origin, sequenced in a study of OX40 agonist ivuxolimab in advanced cancers. The method was immunoSEQ multiplex PCR; TCRdb's version includes in-frame clones alone and lacks a portion of them. The sample records 55,000 to 80,000 clones, about 88% being singletons. This sample comprised CD4+ or CD8+ T cells sorted from blood, obtained in a trial of the OX40 agonist ivuxolimab. All receptors derive from an adult with an advanced solid tumor such as melanoma, head and neck, liver or kidney cancer.

The chain joins TRBV4-2 to TRBJ1-6; D gene uncertain. This CDR3 comprises 13 residues. Between the trimmed V and J ends, which lost 0 bases and 19 bases, there was a span of 16 bases. Germline values: CDR1 LGHNA, CDR2 YNFKEQ. DNA for the CDR3: TGTGCCAGCAGCCAAGACTCCAAGGCGACTGAACACTTT. It yields the protein CASSQDSKATEHF.

J is TRBJ2-7 and V is TRBV19; 9 nucleotides agree with TRBD1. V trimming: 6 bases; J trimming: 3 bases; junction bases outside the gene matches: 6. Germline V gene sequence: CDR1 LNHDA, CDR2 SQIVND (reference sequence). This CDR3 is 14 amino acids long. The CDR3 DNA reads as TGTGCCAGTAGCCTACGGGACAGGGACTACGAGCAGTACTTC. Translation gives CASSLRDRDYEQYF. Variable domain in full (rest from reference TRBV19 and TRBJ2-7): DGGITQSPKYLFRKEGQNVTLSCEQNLNHDAMYWYRQDPGQGLRLIYYSQIVNDFQKGDIAEGYSVSREKKESFPLTVTSAQKNPTAFYLCASSLRDRDYEQYFGPGTRLTVT.

The V call is TRBV5-1, the J call TRBJ2-5; weak D call: TRBD1 (7 bases). CDR1 and CDR2 from the germline V gene are SGHRS and YFSETQ. With 3 bases removed from V and 5 bases from J, the gap between germline ends came to 17 bases. The CDR3 spans 15 residues. CDR3 nucleotides: TGCGCCAGCAGCTCGAGGGGGCCGGGGGTGGAGACCCAGTACTTC. Its protein product is CASSSRGPGVETQYF.

V usage is TRBV20-1 and J usage is TRBJ1-2, with D unclear. This CDR3 is 9 amino acids long. Trimming removed 5 bases from V and 7 bases from J, with 5 bases in between. From germline, CDR1 is DFQATT and CDR2 SNEGSKA (reference sequence). The CDR3 here is CSAPFGYTF. In DNA, the CDR3 is TGCAGTGCTCCGTTTGGCTACACCTTC.

This clone occurred a few times. The rearrangement uses TRBV7-9 and TRBJ1-4; the D is unclear. Per the germline V gene, CDR1 is SEHNR and CDR2 is FQNEAQ (reference sequence). Trimming took off 1 base at V and 6 bases at J, with 9 bases between the two ends. CDR3 length equals 14 residues. CDR3: CASSLVREDEKLFF. CDR3 coding DNA: TGTGCCAGCAGCTTAGTGCGGGAGGATGAAAAACTGTTTTTT.

The V call is TRBV5-5, the J call TRBJ1-5; D ambiguous. The CDR3 covers 17 residues. The V end lost 0 bases, the J end lost 0 bases, and 13 bases lay between the germline ends. From germline, CDR1 is SGHKS and CDR2 YYEKEE (reference sequence). The CDR3 here is CASSLVRTALSNQPQHF. CDR3 nucleotide sequence: TGTGCCAGCAGCTTGGTTCGAACAGCACTTAGCAATCAGCCCCAGCATTTT.

The V and J genes are TRBV18 and TRBJ1-2; D gene unclear. The CDR3 has 14 amino acids. V lost 5 bases and J 8 bases, leaving 18 bases between the germline ends. CDR1 KGHSH and CDR2 LQKENI come from the germline V gene. Written as DNA, the CDR3 is TGTGCCAGCTCAACAGACACCAATTCACGGGGCTACACCTTC. This translates into CASSTDTNSRGYTF.

The chain has TRBV5-1 and TRBJ1-2; a possible D gene is TRBD1 (6 bases). The CDR3 length is 14 residues. Germline CDR1 is SGHRS and CDR2 is YFSETQ. Trimming left V 2 bases short and J 6 bases short, with 14 bases between. The CDR3 nucleotides read TGCGCCAGCAGCTTTACAGGGAAGGAGAATGGCTACACCTTC. Translating it yields CASSFTGKENGYTF.

The chain recombines TRBV19 with TRBJ1-2; 8 bases align to TRBD1. From germline, CDR1 is LNHDA and CDR2 SQIVND (reference sequence). The CDR3 covers 15 residues. The trim removed 4 bases at V and 2 bases at J, leaving 6 bases unmatched. CDR3 coding DNA: TGTGCCAGTAGTACTCGGGACAGGCGAAACTATGGCTACACCTTC. Protein: CASSTRDRRNYGYTF.

The V and J genes are TRBV10-1 and TRBJ1-1; D unresolved. The CDR3 loop spans 13 amino acids. V was trimmed by 4 bases and J by 3 bases, leaving 9 bases between them. Per germline, CDR1 WNHNN and CDR2 SYGVQD (reference sequence). This CDR3 reads CASSGGLYTEAFF. The DNA for the CDR3 is TGCGCCAGCAGTGGCGGACTGTACACTGAAGCTTTCTTT.

This chain links TRBV14 with TRBJ1-2; D not certain. The V and J ends lost 2 bases and 2 bases respectively, with 3 bases between them. Germline V gene sequence: CDR1 SGHDN, CDR2 FVKESK. The CDR3 is 12 residues long. The CDR3, as DNA: TGTGCCAGCAGCCAATTAAACTATGGCTACACCTTC. Its translation: CASSQLNYGYTF.

This chain uses TRBV6-5 with TRBJ1-3; D possibly corresponds to TRBD1 (6 bases). Germline CDR1 MNHEY, CDR2 SVGAGI. The length of the CDR3 is 15 residues. Trimming shortened V by 6 bases and J by 0 bases, and 12 bases separated the two germline ends. CDR3 sequence: CASSPRGNSGNTIYF. Written as DNA, the CDR3 is TGTGCCAGCAGCCCTAGGGGGAACTCTGGAAACACCATATATTTT.

V usage is TRBV28 and J usage is TRBJ2-6, with D perhaps TRBD1 (5 bases). Germline V gene lookup returns CDR1 MDHEN and CDR2 SYDVKM. CDR3 length: 14 residues. The V end lost 3 bases, the J end lost 4 bases, and 7 bases lay between the germline ends. CDR3: CASSLTAGANVLTF. CDR3 nucleotide sequence: TGTGCCAGCAGTTTGACAGCGGGGGCCAACGTCCTGACTTTC.

The rearrangement joins TRBV6-6 to TRBJ2-5; maybe TRBD2 (6 bases). This CDR3 spans 13 amino acids. V was trimmed by 6 bases and J by 1 base, leaving 9 bases between them. Germline V gene lookup returns CDR1 MNHNY and CDR2 SVGAGI (reference sequence). This CDR3 is CASSPGAQETQYF. CDR3 sequence (DNA): TGTGCCAGCAGCCCGGGAGCCCAAGAGACCCAGTACTTC.

Only a few counts were recorded for this clone. J is TRBJ1-1 and V is TRBV6-6; D is undetermined. In germline, CDR1 is MNHNY, CDR2 SVGAGI (reference sequence). The CDR3 contains 13 residues. V was pared by 0 bases and J by 2 bases, with 4 bases between. CDR3 bases: TGTGCCAGCAGTTACTCGTCTAACACTGAAGCTTTCTTT. Translated, it gives CASSYSSNTEAFF.

This chain connects TRBV5-1 to TRBJ2-3, with TRBD2 matching over 10 bases. The CDR3 contains 14 residues. Per germline, CDR1 SGHRS and CDR2 YFSETQ. J was trimmed by 4 bases and V by 4 bases; bases with no gene match: 3. The CDR3 spells CASSGSGGSDTQYF. DNA of the CDR3: TGCGCCAGCAGCGGTAGCGGGGGGTCAGATACGCAGTATTTT.

The chain carries TRBV9 and TRBJ2-3, with 10 bases identical to TRBD2. The germline V gene encodes CDR1 SGDLS and CDR2 YYNGEE. There are 18 residues in the CDR3. Losses at the gene ends were 0 bases for V and 3 bases for J; bases not matched to a gene: 10. The CDR3 DNA reads TGTGCCAGCAGCGTAGGGCTAGCGGGGGCCCTGGGTACAGATACGCAGTATTTT. Translated: CASSVGLAGALGTDTQYF.

J is TRBJ2-7 and V is TRBV9; 12 bases match TRBD2. The CDR3 runs 16 residues. Germline-derived CDR1 and CDR2 are SGDLS and YYNGEE. J was trimmed by 5 bases and V by 4 bases; bases with no gene match: 10. The CDR3 sequence: CASSPPRASGRDEQYF. CDR3 DNA sequence: TGTGCCAGCAGCCCACCGAGGGCTAGCGGGAGGGACGAGCAGTACTTC.

This clone was recorded only once. J is TRBJ2-5 and V is TRBV5-1; D gene unclear. Germline V CDR1 and CDR2: SGHRS, YFSETQ. The CDR3 extends over 17 amino acids. V was cut by 0 bases and J by 3 bases, with 18 bases left in between. The CDR3 region is CASSLGVLRYSEETQYF. In DNA, the CDR3 is TGCGCCAGCAGCTTGGGTGTTCTAAGGTACAGCGAAGAGACCCAGTACTTC.

This clone was picked up one time. The chain joins TRBV5-5 to TRBJ2-2; tentative D call: TRBD1 (6 bases). The CDR3 contains 15 residues. Germline V lookup: CDR1 SGHKS, CDR2 YYEKEE (reference sequence). The V end was cut by 2 bases, the J end by 7 bases, with 15 bases between. CDR3 amino acids: CASSFLQGSGGELFF. The CDR3 bases are TGTGCCAGCAGCTTCCTACAGGGATCTGGCGGGGAGCTGTTTTTT. The whole variable domain, filled in from reference TRBV5-5 and TRBJ2-2, reads DAGVTQSPTHLIKTRGQQVTLRCSPISGHKSVSWYQQVLGQGPQFIFQYYEKEERGRGNFPDRFSARQFPNYSSELNVNALLLGDSALYLCASSFLQGSGGELFFGEGSRLTVL.